This T cell receptor beta chain was sequenced in a study of ipilimumab plus nivolumab after autologous stem cell transplantation. As for the study in general: Typical patient got a handful of ipilimumab doses and seven to nine nivolumab doses (median).

The assay was immunoSEQ multiplex PCR, and TCRdb's table has in-frame clones only and misses some. The sample has approximately 9,800 clones, around 73% seen once; the top ten hold approximately 8.9%. This CDR3 has 12 amino acids. The V gene lost 5 bases and the J gene lost 2 bases, with 7 bases spanning the gap. The germline CDR1 and CDR2 sequences are SGHRS and YFSETQ. Starting 14 to 28 days after autologous transplant, ipilimumab 1 mg/kg was given. Through week 26, nivolumab 3 mg/kg IV was given weeks 1, 4, 7, 10, then biweekly. About this clone itself: Its target is unknown.

Study-level results: The authors say TCR, Treg and microbiome findings warrant further study.

V gene TRBV5-1 combines with J gene TRBJ1-1; no clear D. This receptor was obtained from a male donor with diffuse large B-cell lymphoma. This specimen consisted of PBMCs, obtained in a trial of ipilimumab plus nivolumab as post-transplant consolidation. CDR3: CASSGGNTEAFF. The CDR3 coding sequence is TGCGCCAGCAGTGGCGGTAACACTGAAGCTTTCTTT. Full variable domain (outside the CDR3, taken from reference TRBV5-1 and TRBJ1-1): KAGVTQTPRYLIKTRGQQVTLSCSPISGHRSVSWYQQTPGQGLQFLFEYFSETQRNKGNFPGRFSGRQFSNSRSEMNVSTLELGDSALYLCASSGGNTEAFFGQGTRLTVV.